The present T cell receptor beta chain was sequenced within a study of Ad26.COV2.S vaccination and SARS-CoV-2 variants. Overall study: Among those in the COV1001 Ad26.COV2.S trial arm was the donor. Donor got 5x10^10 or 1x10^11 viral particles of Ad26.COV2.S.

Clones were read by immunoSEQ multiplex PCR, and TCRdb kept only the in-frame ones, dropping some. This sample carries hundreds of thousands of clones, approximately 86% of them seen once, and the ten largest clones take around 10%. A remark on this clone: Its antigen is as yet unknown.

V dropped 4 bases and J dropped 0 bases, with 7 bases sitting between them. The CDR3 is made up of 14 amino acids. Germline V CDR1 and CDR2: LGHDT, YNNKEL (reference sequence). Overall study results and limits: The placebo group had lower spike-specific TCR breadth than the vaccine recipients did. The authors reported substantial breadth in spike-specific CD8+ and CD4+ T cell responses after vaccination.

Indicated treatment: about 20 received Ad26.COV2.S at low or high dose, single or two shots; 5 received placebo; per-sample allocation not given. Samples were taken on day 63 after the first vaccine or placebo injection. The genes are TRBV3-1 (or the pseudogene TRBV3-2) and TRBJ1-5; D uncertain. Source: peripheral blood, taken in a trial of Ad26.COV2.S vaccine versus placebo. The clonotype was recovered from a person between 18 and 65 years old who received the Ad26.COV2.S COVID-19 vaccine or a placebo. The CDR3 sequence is CASSLQDSNQPQHF. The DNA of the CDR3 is TGTGCCAGCAGCCTCCAGGATAGCAATCAGCCCCAGCATTTT.